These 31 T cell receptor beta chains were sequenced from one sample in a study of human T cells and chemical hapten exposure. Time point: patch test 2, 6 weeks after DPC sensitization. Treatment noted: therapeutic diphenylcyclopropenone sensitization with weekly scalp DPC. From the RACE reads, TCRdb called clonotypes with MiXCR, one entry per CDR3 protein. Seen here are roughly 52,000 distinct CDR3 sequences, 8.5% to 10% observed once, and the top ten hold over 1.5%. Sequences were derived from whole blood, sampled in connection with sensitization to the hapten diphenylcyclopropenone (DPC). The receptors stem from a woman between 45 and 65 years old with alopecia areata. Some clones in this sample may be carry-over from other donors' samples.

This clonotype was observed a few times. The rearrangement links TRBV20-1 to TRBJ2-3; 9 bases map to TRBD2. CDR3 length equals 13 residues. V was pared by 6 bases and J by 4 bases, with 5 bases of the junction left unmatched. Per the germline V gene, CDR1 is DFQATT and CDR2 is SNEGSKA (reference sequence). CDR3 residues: CSATSGFADTQYF. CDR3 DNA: TGCAGTGCAACTAGCGGGTTTGCAGATACGCAGTATTTT.

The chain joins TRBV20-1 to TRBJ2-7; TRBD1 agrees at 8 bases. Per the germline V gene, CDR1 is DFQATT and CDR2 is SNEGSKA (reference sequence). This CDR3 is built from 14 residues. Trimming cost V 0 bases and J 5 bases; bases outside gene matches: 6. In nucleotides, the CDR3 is TGCAGTGCTAGAGACAGGGGGCGGTTCCACGAGCAGTACTTC. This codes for CSARDRGRFHEQYF.

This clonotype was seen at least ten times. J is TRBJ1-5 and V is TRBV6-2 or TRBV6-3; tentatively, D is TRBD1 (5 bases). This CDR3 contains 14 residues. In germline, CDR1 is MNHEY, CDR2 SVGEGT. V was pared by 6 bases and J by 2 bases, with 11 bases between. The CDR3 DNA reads TGTGCCAGCAGCTCCATCAGGGGCAATCAGCCCCAGCATTTT. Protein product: CASSSIRGNQPQHF.

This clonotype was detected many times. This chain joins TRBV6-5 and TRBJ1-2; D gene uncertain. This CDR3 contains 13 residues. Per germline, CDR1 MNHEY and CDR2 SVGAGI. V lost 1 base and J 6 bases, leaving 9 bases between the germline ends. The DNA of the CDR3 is TGTGCCAGCAGTTACTACCCCCAGGATGGCTACACCTTC. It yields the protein CASSYYPQDGYTF.

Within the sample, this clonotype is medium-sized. CDR3 residues: CASSLTSAYEQYF. The CDR3 coding sequence is TGTGCCAGCAGCTTAACTAGCGCGTACGAGCAGTACTTC. This sequence joins TRBV7-2 and TRBJ2-7, with 7 positions matching TRBD2. Trimming took 2 bases from V and 4 from J; bases not matched to a gene: 2. This CDR3 contains 13 residues. Looked up from germline, CDR1 is SGHTA and CDR2 is FQGNSA.

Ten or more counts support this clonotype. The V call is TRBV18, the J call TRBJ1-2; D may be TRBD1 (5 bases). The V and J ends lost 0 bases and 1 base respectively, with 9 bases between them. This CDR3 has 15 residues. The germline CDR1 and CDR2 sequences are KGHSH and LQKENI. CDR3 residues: CASSPPSGVNYGYTF. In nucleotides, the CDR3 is TGTGCCAGCTCACCACCGTCGGGGGTTAACTATGGCTACACCTTC.

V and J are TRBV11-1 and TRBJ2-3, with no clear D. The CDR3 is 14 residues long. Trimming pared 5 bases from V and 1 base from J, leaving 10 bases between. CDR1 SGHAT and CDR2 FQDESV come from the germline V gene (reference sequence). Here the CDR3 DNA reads TGTGCCAGCAGCCCCGGCGGCGGCACAGATACGCAGTATTTT. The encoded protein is CASSPGGGTDTQYF.

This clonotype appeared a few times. The CDR3 protein is CASSLRGSSYNEQFF. The CDR3 nucleotides are TGTGCCAGCAGTTTAAGAGGGAGCTCCTACAATGAGCAGTTCTTC. V gene TRBV12-3 or TRBV12-4 combines with J gene TRBJ2-1; maybe TRBD2 (5 bases). V was pared by 2 bases and J by 0 bases, with 8 bases between. The length of the CDR3 is 15 residues.

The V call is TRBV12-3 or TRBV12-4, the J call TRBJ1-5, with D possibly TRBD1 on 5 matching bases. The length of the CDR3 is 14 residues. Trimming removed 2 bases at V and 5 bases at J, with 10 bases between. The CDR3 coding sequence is TGTGCCAGCAGTTTAAAGGGGATGTATCAGCCCCAGCATTTT. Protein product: CASSLKGMYQPQHF.

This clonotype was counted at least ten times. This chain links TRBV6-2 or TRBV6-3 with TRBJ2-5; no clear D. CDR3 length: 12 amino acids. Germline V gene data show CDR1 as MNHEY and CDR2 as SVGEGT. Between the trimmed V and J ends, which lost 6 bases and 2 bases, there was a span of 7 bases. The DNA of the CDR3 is TGTGCCAGCAGGGATACACAAGAGACCCAGTACTTC. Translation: CASRDTQETQYF.

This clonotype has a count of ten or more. CDR3 loop: CASSSLAGPYNEQFF. CDR3 DNA sequence: TGTGCCAGCAGCTCTCTAGCGGGACCTTACAATGAGCAGTTCTTC. J is TRBJ2-1 and V is TRBV7-2; 9 bases map to TRBD2. Germline assignment: CDR1 SGHTA and CDR2 FQGNSA. The CDR3 has 15 residues. J gave up 4 bases and V 4 bases, and 5 bases lay outside the gene matches.

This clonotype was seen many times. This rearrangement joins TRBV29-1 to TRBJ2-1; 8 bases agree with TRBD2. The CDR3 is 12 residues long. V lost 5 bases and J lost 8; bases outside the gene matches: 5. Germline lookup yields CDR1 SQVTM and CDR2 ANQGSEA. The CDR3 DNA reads TGCAGCGTTTCAAGCGGGGGCCATGAGCAGTTCTTC. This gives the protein CSVSSGGHEQFF.

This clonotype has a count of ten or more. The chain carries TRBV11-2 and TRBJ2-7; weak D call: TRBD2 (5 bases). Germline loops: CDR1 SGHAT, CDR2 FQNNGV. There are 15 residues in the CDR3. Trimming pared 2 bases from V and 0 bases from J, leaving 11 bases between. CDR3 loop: CASSLPHGSSYEQYF. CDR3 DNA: TGTGCCAGCAGCTTACCCCATGGGAGCTCCTACGAGCAGTACTTC.

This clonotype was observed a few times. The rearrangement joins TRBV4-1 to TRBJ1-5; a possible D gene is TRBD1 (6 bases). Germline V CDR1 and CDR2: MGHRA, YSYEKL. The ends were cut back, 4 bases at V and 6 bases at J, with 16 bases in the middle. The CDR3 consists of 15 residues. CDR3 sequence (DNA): TGCGCCAGCAGCCTTGAAACAGGGTGGGCTCAGCCCCAGCATTTT. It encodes CASSLETGWAQPQHF.

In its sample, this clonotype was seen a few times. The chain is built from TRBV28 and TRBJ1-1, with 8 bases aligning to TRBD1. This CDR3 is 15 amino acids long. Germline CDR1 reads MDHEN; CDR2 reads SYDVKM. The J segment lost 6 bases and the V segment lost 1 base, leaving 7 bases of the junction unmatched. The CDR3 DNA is TGTGCCAGCAGTTTATCCCACAGGGGGTTGCCTGAAGCTTTCTTT. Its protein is CASSLSHRGLPEAFF.

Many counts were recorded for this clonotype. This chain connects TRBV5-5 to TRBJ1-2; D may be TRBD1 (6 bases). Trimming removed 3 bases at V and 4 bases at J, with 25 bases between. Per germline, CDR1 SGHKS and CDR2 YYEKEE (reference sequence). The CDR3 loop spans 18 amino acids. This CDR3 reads CASSSPVGGSVYSYGYTF. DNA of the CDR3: TGTGCCAGCAGCTCACCCGTTGGGGGCAGCGTATATTCCTATGGCTACACCTTC.

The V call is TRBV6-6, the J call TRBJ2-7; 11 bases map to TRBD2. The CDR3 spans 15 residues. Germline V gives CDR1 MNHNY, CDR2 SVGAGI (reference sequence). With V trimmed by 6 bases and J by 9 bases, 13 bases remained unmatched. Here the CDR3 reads CASRRLAGNATVQYF. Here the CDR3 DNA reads TGTGCCAGCAGGAGACTAGCGGGGAATGCTACGGTGCAGTACTTC.

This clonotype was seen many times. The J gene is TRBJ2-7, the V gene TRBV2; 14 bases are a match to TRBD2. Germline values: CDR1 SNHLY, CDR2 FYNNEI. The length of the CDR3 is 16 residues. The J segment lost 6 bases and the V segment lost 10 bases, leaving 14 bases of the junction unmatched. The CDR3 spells CATQGGLAGAASEQYF. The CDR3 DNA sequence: TGTGCCACCCAGGGGGGACTAGCGGGGGCCGCCTCCGAGCAGTACTTC.

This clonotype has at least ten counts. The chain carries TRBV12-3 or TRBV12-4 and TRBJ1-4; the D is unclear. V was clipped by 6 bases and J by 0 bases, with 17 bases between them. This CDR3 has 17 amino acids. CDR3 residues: CASSLPSGRPTNEKLFF. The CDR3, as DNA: TGTGCCAGCAGCCTACCCTCGGGGAGACCAACTAATGAAAAACTGTTTTTT.

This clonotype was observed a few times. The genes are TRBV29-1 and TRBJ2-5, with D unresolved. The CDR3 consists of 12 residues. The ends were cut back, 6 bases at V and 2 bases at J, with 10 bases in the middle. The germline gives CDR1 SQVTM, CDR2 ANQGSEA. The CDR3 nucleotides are TGCAGCGTCGGGTACGGTCAAGAGACCCAGTACTTC. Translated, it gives CSVGYGQETQYF.

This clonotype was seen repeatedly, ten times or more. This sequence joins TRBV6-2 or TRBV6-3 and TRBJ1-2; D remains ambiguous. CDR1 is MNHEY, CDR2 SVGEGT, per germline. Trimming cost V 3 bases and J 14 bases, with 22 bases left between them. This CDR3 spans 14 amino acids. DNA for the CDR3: TGTGCCAGCAGTTATGGGCCGCGGAGTTCGGCGGTAACCTTC. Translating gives CASSYGPRSSAVTF.

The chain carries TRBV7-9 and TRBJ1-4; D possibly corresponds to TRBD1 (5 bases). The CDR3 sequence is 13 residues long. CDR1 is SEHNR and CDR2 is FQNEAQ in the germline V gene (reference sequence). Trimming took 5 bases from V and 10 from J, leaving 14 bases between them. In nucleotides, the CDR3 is TGTGCCAGCAGCCCCCGACAGAATCTAAAACTGTTTTTT. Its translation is CASSPRQNLKLFF.

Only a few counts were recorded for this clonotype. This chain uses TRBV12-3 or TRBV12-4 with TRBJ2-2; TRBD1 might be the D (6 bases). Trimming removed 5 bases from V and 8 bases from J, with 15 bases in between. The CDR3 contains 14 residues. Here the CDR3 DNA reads TGTGCCAGCAGTCGAGGGGGTGTCGAGGGGGAGCTGTTTTTT. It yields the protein CASSRGGVEGELFF.

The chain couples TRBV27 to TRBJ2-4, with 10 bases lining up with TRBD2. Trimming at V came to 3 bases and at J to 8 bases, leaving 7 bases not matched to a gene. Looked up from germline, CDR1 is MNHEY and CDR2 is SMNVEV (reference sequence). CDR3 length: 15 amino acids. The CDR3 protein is CASSFRASGGDIQYF. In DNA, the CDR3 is TGTGCCAGCAGTTTCAGGGCTAGCGGGGGAGACATTCAGTACTTC.

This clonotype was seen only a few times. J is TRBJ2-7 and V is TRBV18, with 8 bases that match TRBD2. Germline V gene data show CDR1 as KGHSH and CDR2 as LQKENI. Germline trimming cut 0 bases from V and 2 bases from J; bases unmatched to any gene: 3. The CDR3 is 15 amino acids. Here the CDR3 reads CASSPPAAGAYEQYF. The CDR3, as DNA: TGTGCCAGCTCACCACCCGCAGCGGGGGCCTACGAGCAGTACTTC.

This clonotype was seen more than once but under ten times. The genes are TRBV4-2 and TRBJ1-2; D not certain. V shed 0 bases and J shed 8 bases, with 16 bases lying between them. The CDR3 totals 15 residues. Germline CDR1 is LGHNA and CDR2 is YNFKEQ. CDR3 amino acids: CASSQDPGAKGGYTF. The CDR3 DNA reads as TGTGCCAGCAGCCAAGATCCCGGAGCTAAGGGCGGCTACACCTTC.

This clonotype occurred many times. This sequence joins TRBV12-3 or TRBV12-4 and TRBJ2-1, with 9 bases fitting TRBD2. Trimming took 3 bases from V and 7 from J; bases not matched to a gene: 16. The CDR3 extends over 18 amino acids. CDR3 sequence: CASSFAKLLAGLGNEQFF. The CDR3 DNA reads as TGTGCCAGCAGTTTTGCCAAACTTCTAGCGGGACTCGGAAATGAGCAGTTCTTC.

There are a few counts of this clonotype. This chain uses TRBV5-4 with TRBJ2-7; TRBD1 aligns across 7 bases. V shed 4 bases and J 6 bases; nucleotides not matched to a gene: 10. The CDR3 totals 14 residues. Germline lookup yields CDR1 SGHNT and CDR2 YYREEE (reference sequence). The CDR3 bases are TGTGCCAGCAGCAGCATGACAGGGTATGGCGAGCAGTACTTC. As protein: CASSSMTGYGEQYF. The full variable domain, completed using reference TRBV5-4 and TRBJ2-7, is ETGVTQSPTHLIKTRGQQVTLRCSSQSGHNTVSWYQQALGQGPQFIFQYYREEENGRGNFPPRFSGLQFPNYSSELNVNALELDDSALYLCASSSMTGYGEQYFGPGTRLTVT.

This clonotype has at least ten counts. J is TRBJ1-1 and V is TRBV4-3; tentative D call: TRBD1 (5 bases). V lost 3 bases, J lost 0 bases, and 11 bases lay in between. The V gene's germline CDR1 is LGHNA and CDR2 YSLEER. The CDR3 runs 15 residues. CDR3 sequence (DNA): TGCGCCAGCAGCCAGGGGACGGCCATGAACACTGAAGCTTTCTTT. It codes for CASSQGTAMNTEAFF.

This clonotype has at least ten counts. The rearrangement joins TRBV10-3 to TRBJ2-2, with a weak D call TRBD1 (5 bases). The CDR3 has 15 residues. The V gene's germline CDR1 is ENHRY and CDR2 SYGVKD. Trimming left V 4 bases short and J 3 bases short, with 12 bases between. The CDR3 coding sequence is TGTGCCATCAGTGTAGACAGAACCTACACCGGGGAGCTGTTTTTT. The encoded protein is CAISVDRTYTGELFF.

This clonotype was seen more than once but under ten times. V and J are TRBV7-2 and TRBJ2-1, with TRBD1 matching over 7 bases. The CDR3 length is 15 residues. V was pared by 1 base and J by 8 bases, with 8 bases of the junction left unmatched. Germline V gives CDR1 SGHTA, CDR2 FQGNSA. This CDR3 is CASSLGWGQTYEQFF. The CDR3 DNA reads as TGTGCCAGCAGCTTAGGATGGGGACAGACCTATGAGCAGTTCTTC.